The subject of this entry is one T cell receptor (beta chain). This clonotype was counted between two and nine times. The antigen it binds to is not known. One base away there is no much larger clone; base qualities are not given. The record originates from a study of T cell repertoires in cytomegalovirus infection (dated by TCRdb to about 2019). Looking at the study overall: Peptide stimulations targeted recently identified HLA-C-restricted CMV epitopes, whose presentation resists viral immunomodulation, together with well-studied HLA-B-restricted epitopes. Because public TCR beta signatures pointed to carriage of CMV infection together with the matching HLA type, the HLA type of each donor mattered for the analysis. Paper-wide results and their limitations: The ex vivo response was dominated by HLA-C-restricted CMV-specific TCR beta clonotypes, and the single most frequent clonotype in two of eight donors was supplied by these HLA-C-restricted clonotypes. In both this cohort and an independent roughly 360-donor cohort, the cumulative frequency of public TCR beta family members distinguished carriers of CMV infection plus the relevant HLA type.

Sequencing relied on an Illumina HiSeq 1500. TCRdb trimmed public reads at Q25 via fastp, called clones via MiXCR and kept in-frame beta chains. Duplicate CDR3 protein sequences are folded into a single record with the most common DNA and genes. The sample records about 830,000 distinct CDR3 sequences, over 25% of which are singletons. The ten largest clones take up around 12% of the sample. The treatment or condition label on this specimen signifies: in vitro stimulation with specific CMV peptide epitopes to enrich CMV-specific T cells. The CDR3 contains 14 residues, cysteine and phenylalanine counted. CDR3 DNA only is kept here, 42 bases in frame from base 1. Via the germline V gene, CDR1 is SGHVS and CDR2 FNYEAQ. Unmatched junction bases come to 5, with V trimmed by 4 bases and J by 5 bases.

This receptor was taken from a human donor in good health (CMV status not recorded). Some clones in this sample may be carry-over from other donors' samples. Recombination connected TRBV7-6 to TRBJ2-7, with 10 bases matching TRBD1. Sequenced here: cultured CD8+ T cells from PBMCs, sampled from culture after CMV antigen stimulation. The DNA sequence is as follows: TGTGCCAGCAGCTCAAGACAGGGGGCCCACGAGCAGTACTTC. It encodes CASSSRQGAHEQYF.